This T cell receptor (beta chain) was captured by sequencing in a study of shared clonotypes between healthy human individuals. Measured with immunoSEQ multiplex PCR; TCRdb has only the in-frame clones, and not every one. The repertoire holds 550,000 to 850,000 clones, with approximately 79% as singletons. V was shortened by 4 bases and J by 0 bases, with 10 bases between the two germline ends. Germline CDR1 and CDR2: SEHNR and FQNEAQ (reference sequence). The CDR3 totals 14 residues. The source of this sequence is a woman in her 30s in good health. Sequenced input: memory CD4+ T cells sorted from blood. Noted subset: CD45RA-negative fraction. This sequence joins TRBV7-9 and TRBJ2-7; D may be TRBD2 (5 bases). CDR3 sequence (DNA): TGTGCCAGCAGCTGGACTGATGGCTCCTACGAGCAGTACTTC. Amino acid sequence: CASSWTDGSYEQYF.